This T cell receptor (beta chain) was sequenced in a study of cytomegalovirus exposure and HLA in healthy donors. Study-level points and caveats: Later analysis showed most CMV-associated TCR beta chains appearing HLA-restricted. In vitro assays verified that a few CMV-associated chains recognized CMV antigens specifically. According to reports, the classifier identified cytomegalovirus status with high specificity and sensitivity. 164 TCR beta chains were listed as cytomegalovirus-associated.

Primers for the PCR totalled 60 Vbeta and 13 Jbeta. Sequencing was performed with immunoSEQ multiplex PCR; in TCRdb, only in-frame clones are kept and a portion is missing. The table has around 150,000 clones, about 75% seen once. This CDR3 has 16 residues. Germline V gene lookup returns CDR1 SGHTA and CDR2 FQGTGA. Trimming removed 1 base at V and 0 bases at J, with 12 bases between. Notes on this clone: Its antigen is currently unknown.

This chain joins TRBV7-3 and TRBJ1-1; tentatively, D is TRBD1 (5 bases). The sequence derives from a female donor in good health and CMV-seronegative. The material sequenced was PBMCs. CDR3 sequence: CASSLNPQGVNTEAFF. The CDR3 DNA sequence: TGTGCCAGCAGCTTAAATCCCCAGGGTGTGAACACTGAAGCTTTCTTT.